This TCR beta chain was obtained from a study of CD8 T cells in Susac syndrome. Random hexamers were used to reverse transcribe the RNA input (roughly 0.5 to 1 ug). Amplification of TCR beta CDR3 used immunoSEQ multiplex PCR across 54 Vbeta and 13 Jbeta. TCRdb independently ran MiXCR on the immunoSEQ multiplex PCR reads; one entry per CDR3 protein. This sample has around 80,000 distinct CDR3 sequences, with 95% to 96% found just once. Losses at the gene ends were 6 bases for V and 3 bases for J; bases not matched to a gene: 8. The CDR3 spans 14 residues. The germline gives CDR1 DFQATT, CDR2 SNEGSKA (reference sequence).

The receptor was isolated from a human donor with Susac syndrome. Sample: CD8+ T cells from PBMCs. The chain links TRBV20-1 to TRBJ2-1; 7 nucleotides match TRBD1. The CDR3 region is CSAPGTALYNEQFF. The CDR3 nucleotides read TGCAGTGCCCCAGGGACAGCACTCTACAATGAGCAGTTCTTC.